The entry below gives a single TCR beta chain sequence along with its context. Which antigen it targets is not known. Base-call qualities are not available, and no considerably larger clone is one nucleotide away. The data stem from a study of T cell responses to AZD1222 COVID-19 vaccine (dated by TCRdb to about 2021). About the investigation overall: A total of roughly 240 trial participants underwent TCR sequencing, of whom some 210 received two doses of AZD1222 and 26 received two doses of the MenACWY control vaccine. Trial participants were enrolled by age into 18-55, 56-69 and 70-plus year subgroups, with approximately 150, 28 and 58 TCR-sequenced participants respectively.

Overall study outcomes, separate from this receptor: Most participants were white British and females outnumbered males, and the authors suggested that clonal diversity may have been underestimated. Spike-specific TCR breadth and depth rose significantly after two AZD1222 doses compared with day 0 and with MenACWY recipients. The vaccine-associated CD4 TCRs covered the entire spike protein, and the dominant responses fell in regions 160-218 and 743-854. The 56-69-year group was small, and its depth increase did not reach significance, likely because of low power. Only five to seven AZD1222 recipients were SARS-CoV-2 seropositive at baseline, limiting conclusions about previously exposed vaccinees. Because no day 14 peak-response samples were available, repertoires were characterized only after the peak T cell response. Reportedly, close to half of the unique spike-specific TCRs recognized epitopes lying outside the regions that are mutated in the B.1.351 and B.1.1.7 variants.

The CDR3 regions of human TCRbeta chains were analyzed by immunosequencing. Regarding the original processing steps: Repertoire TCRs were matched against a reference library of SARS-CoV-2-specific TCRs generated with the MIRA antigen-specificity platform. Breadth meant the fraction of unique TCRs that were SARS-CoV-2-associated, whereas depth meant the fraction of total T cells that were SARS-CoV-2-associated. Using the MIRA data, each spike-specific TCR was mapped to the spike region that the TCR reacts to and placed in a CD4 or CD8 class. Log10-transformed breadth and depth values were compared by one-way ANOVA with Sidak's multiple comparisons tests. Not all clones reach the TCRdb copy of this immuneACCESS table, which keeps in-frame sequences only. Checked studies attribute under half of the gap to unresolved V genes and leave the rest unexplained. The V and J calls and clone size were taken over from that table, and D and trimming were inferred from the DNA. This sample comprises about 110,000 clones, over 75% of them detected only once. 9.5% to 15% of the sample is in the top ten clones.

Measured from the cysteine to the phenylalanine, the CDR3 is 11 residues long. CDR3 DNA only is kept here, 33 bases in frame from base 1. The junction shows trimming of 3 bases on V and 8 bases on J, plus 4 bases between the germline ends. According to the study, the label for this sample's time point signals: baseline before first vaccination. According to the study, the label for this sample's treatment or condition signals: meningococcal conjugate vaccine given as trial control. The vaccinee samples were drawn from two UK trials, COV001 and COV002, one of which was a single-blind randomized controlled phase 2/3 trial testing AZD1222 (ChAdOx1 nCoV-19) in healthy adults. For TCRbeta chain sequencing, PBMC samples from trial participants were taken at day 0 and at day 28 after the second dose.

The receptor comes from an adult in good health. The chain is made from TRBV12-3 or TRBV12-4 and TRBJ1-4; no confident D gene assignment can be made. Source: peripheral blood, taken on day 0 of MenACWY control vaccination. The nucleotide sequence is TGTGCCAGCAGTTTTGGGGAAAAACTGTTTTTT. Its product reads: CASSFGEKLFF.